This is a list of T cell receptor beta chains from one sample in a study of blood T cell repertoires in COVID-19. Using immunoSEQ multiplex PCR, the repertoire was profiled, and TCRdb retains in-frame clones only, with some absent. Here the sample spans over 300,000 clones, 90% being singletons. The sequenced material came from peripheral blood. The receptor source for this set is a man between 18 and 29 years old with active or convalescent COVID-19. CDR3s include the opening cysteine and the closing phenylalanine or tryptophan. The D gene is left open where the match is weak. Some rows mark clone size as missing; the rest say once, few, many or name a class of expanded clone.

v_call	cdr3_length	d_call	j_call	clone_size	cdr3_aa	cdr3_nt
TRBV5-1	13	.	TRBJ1-1	.	CASSLVKNTEAFF	TGCGCCAGCAGCTTGGTAAAGAACACTGAAGCTTTCTTT
TRBV28	13	.	TRBJ1-4	.	CASSLRYNEKLFF	TGTGCCAGCAGTTTACGGTATAATGAAAAACTGTTTTTT
TRBV7-9	15	TRBD1	TRBJ2-7	few	CASTEPGQEFYEQYF	TGTGCCAGCACCGAGCCCGGACAGGAGTTCTACGAGCAGTACTTC
TRBV2	16	.	TRBJ2-5	.	CASSEAGVDSEETQYF	TGTGCCAGCAGTGAAGCGGGCGTGGACAGCGAGGAGACCCAGTACTTC
TRBV7-2	13	.	TRBJ2-5	.	CASSSGGGETQYF	TGTGCCAGCAGCTCCGGTGGGGGGGAGACCCAGTACTTC
TRBV19	16	.	TRBJ2-2	once	CASSMVYSTNTGELFF	TGTGCCAGTAGTATGGTTTACAGTACGAACACCGGGGAGCTGTTTTTT
TRBV20-1	10	.	TRBJ2-5	.	CSATEETQYF	TGCAGTGCTACCGAGGAGACCCAGTACTTC
TRBV13	15	TRBD1	TRBJ1-2	.	CASSFRQGEFYGYTF	TGTGCCAGCAGCTTCCGACAGGGGGAATTTTATGGCTACACCTTC
TRBV9	13	.	TRBJ2-5	.	CASSVAGVETQYF	TGTGCCAGCAGCGTAGCAGGGGTTGAGACCCAGTACTTC
TRBV6-2/TRBV6-3	20	TRBD2	TRBJ2-4	.	CASSYSRTSGGILAKNIQYF	TGTGCCAGCAGTTACTCGCGGACTAGCGGGGGTATACTAGCCAAAAACATTCAGTACTTC
TRBV7-9	14	.	TRBJ1-1	.	CASSHHRQGTEAFF	TGTGCCAGCAGCCACCACAGGCAGGGCACTGAAGCTTTCTTT
TRBV12-3/TRBV12-4	13	.	TRBJ2-7	once	CASSLGPAYEQYF	TGTGCCAGCAGTTTAGGTCCGGCCTACGAGCAGTACTTC
TRBV7-8	13	.	TRBJ1-4	.	CASSSFGGEKLFF	TGTGCCAGCAGCTCCTTCGGAGGTGAAAAACTGTTTTTT
TRBV12-5	16	TRBD1	TRBJ1-1	.	CASGFYRVDRGVEGFF	TGTGCTAGTGGTTTCTACAGGGTGGACAGGGGGGTTGAAGGTTTCTTT
TRBV14	13	.	TRBJ1-6	.	CASSLGGPDPLHF	TGTGCCAGCAGCCTAGGAGGACCCGATCCCCTCCACTTT
TRBV6-4	14	.	TRBJ2-1	.	CASSDAGWLDEQFF	TGTGCCAGCAGTGACGCGGGATGGCTGGATGAGCAGTTCTTC
TRBV15	14	.	TRBJ2-2	.	CATSRDTNTGELFF	TGTGCCACCAGCCGGGACACCAACACCGGGGAGCTGTTTTTT
TRBV6-5	14	TRBD1	TRBJ2-7	.	CASSYRTGVDEQYF	TGTGCCAGCAGTTACAGGACAGGGGTCGACGAGCAGTACTTC
TRBV5-1	13	TRBD1	TRBJ1-2	few	CASSQTGVDGYTF	TGCGCCAGCAGCCAAACAGGGGTCGATGGCTACACCTTC
TRBV29-1	12	.	TRBJ1-1	.	CSAKQVNTEAFF	TGCAGCGCTAAACAGGTTAACACTGAAGCTTTCTTT